These T cell receptor beta chains were read from a single sample in a study of OX40 agonist ivuxolimab in advanced cancers. TCRdb keeps only in-frame clones here, not all; method: immunoSEQ multiplex PCR. This sample has about 120,000 clones; just under 95% occur once, and the top ten carry more than 0.15%. The source material was CD4+ or CD8+ T cells sorted from blood, sampled in a trial of the OX40 agonist ivuxolimab. Every receptor here comes from an adult with an advanced solid tumor such as melanoma, head and neck, liver or kidney cancer. Both conserved end residues are part of each CDR3. D genes are given only for firm matches. Where a row states a size, it is once, few, many or the class of an expanded clone; other rows omit it.

D gene: TRBD2; J gene: TRBJ2-1; clone size: NA; V gene: TRBV2; CDR3 protein: CASRALAGAYNEQFF; CDR3 DNA: TGTGCCAGCAGGGCCCTAGCGGGGGCATACAATGAGCAGTTCTTC
D gene: TRBD2; J gene: TRBJ2-7; clone size: NA; V gene: TRBV5-6; CDR3 protein: CASSEGLAENYEQYF; CDR3 DNA: TGTGCCAGCAGCGAGGGACTAGCTGAAAACTACGAGCAGTACTTC
D gene: NA; J gene: TRBJ2-5; clone size: NA; V gene: TRBV20-1; CDR3 protein: CSATGQETQYF; CDR3 DNA: TGCAGTGCCACGGGACAAGAGACCCAGTACTTC
D gene: TRBD1; J gene: TRBJ1-1; clone size: NA; V gene: TRBV4-2; CDR3 protein: CASSLTNRDRGGTEAFF; CDR3 DNA: TGTGCCAGCAGCCTCACAAATCGCGACAGGGGTGGCACTGAAGCTTTCTTT
D gene: TRBD2; J gene: TRBJ2-3; clone size: NA; V gene: TRBV15; CDR3 protein: CATSPGGTGDTQYF; CDR3 DNA: TGTGCCACCAGTCCGGGGGGTACGGGAGATACGCAGTATTTT
D gene: NA; J gene: TRBJ1-2; clone size: NA; V gene: TRBV6-5; CDR3 protein: CASSRTVNYGYTF; CDR3 DNA: TGTGCCAGCAGCAGGACAGTTAACTATGGCTACACCTTC
D gene: NA; J gene: TRBJ1-5; clone size: NA; V gene: TRBV5-1; CDR3 protein: CASSPAGARGQPQHF; CDR3 DNA: TGCGCCAGCAGCCCGGCAGGGGCCCGGGGTCAGCCCCAGCATTTT
D gene: TRBD2; J gene: TRBJ2-7; clone size: NA; V gene: TRBV7-2; CDR3 protein: CASSLRGQASGRLTYEQYF; CDR3 DNA: TGTGCCAGCAGCTTACGGGGCCAGGCTAGCGGGAGATTGACCTACGAGCAGTACTTC
D gene: NA; J gene: TRBJ1-1; clone size: NA; V gene: TRBV18; CDR3 protein: CASSPREIGTEAFF; CDR3 DNA: TGTGCCAGCTCACCGCGAGAAATTGGTACTGAAGCTTTCTTT
D gene: NA; J gene: TRBJ2-3; clone size: NA; V gene: TRBV2; CDR3 protein: CASSKTGQYTDTQYF; CDR3 DNA: TGTGCCAGCAGTAAAACAGGCCAATACACAGATACGCAGTATTTT
D gene: NA; J gene: TRBJ2-5; clone size: NA; V gene: TRBV21-1; CDR3 protein: CASSKALSAPVQETQYF; CDR3 DNA: TGTGCCAGCAGCAAAGCGCTCTCAGCCCCCGTCCAAGAGACCCAGTACTTC
D gene: NA; J gene: TRBJ2-1; clone size: once; V gene: TRBV28; CDR3 protein: CASSSPMSYNEQFF; CDR3 DNA: TGTGCCAGCAGTTCCCCGATGTCCTACAATGAGCAGTTCTTC
D gene: NA; J gene: TRBJ1-1; clone size: NA; V gene: TRBV7-9; CDR3 protein: CASSLGSGTEAFF; CDR3 DNA: TGTGCCAGCAGCTTAGGGAGCGGGACTGAAGCTTTCTTT
D gene: TRBD2; J gene: TRBJ2-5; clone size: NA; V gene: TRBV6-1; CDR3 protein: CASGLAGLQETQYF; CDR3 DNA: TGTGCCAGCGGACTAGCGGGCCTCCAAGAGACCCAGTACTTC
D gene: NA; J gene: TRBJ2-5; clone size: NA; V gene: TRBV19; CDR3 protein: CASSIDGVHQETQYF; CDR3 DNA: TGTGCCAGTAGTATAGACGGGGTCCACCAAGAGACCCAGTACTTC
D gene: NA; J gene: TRBJ1-1; clone size: NA; V gene: TRBV6-4; CDR3 protein: CASSYMWGLLNTEAFF; CDR3 DNA: TGTGCCAGCAGTTATATGTGGGGTCTTTTAAACACTGAAGCTTTCTTT
D gene: NA; J gene: TRBJ2-5; clone size: few; V gene: TRBV7-2; CDR3 protein: CASSLGEGLGTQYF; CDR3 DNA: TGTGCCAGCAGCTTAGGAGAGGGATTGGGGACCCAGTACTTC
D gene: TRBD2; J gene: TRBJ2-7; clone size: NA; V gene: TRBV7-3; CDR3 protein: CASSLRLAAPYEQYF; CDR3 DNA: TGTGCCAGCAGCTTAAGGCTAGCGGCCCCCTACGAGCAGTACTTC
D gene: TRBD2; J gene: TRBJ2-5; clone size: NA; V gene: TRBV19; CDR3 protein: CASSSAGGSQETQYF; CDR3 DNA: TGTGCCAGTAGTAGTGCGGGAGGTTCCCAAGAGACCCAGTACTTC
D gene: TRBD2; J gene: TRBJ2-7; clone size: NA; V gene: TRBV7-9; CDR3 protein: CASSLSSGTYEQYF; CDR3 DNA: TGTGCCAGCAGCTTGTCTAGCGGGACCTACGAGCAGTACTTC
D gene: TRBD1; J gene: TRBJ2-1; clone size: NA; V gene: TRBV29-1; CDR3 protein: CSIDRGRNEQFF; CDR3 DNA: TGCAGCATCGACAGGGGGCGGAATGAGCAGTTCTTC
D gene: NA; J gene: TRBJ2-7; clone size: NA; V gene: TRBV9; CDR3 protein: CASSPQGGLYEQYF; CDR3 DNA: TGTGCCAGCAGCCCGCAGGGGGGTCTCTACGAGCAGTACTTC
D gene: NA; J gene: TRBJ2-6; clone size: NA; V gene: TRBV7-3; CDR3 protein: CASSDDRTGGANVLTF; CDR3 DNA: TGTGCCAGCAGCGACGACAGGACGGGTGGGGCCAACGTCCTGACTTTC
D gene: NA; J gene: TRBJ1-2; clone size: NA; V gene: TRBV5-1; CDR3 protein: CASSSLGVGYTF; CDR3 DNA: TGCGCCAGCAGCTCCCTGGGTGTTGGCTACACCTTC
D gene: NA; J gene: TRBJ1-1; clone size: NA; V gene: TRBV10-3; CDR3 protein: CAISDTAGVTEAFF; CDR3 DNA: TGTGCCATCAGTGATACAGCGGGGGTTACTGAAGCTTTCTTT
D gene: NA; J gene: TRBJ1-5; clone size: once; V gene: TRBV18; CDR3 protein: CASSGQFGNQPQHF; CDR3 DNA: TGTGCCAGCTCAGGGCAGTTCGGGAATCAGCCCCAGCATTTT
D gene: NA; J gene: TRBJ1-5; clone size: NA; V gene: TRBV6-5; CDR3 protein: CASSYDQANQPQHF; CDR3 DNA: TGTGCCAGCAGTTACGATCAGGCCAATCAGCCCCAGCATTTT
D gene: TRBD1; J gene: TRBJ2-2; clone size: NA; V gene: TRBV9; CDR3 protein: CASSSGTGGAYTGELFF; CDR3 DNA: TGTGCCAGCAGCTCCGGGACAGGGGGCGCGTACACCGGGGAGCTGTTTTTT
D gene: NA; J gene: TRBJ2-1; clone size: once; V gene: TRBV5-1; CDR3 protein: CASSLESSAYNEQFF; CDR3 DNA: TGCGCCAGCAGCTTGGAGTCTAGCGCCTACAATGAGCAGTTCTTC
D gene: TRBD2; J gene: TRBJ2-3; clone size: NA; V gene: TRBV4-1; CDR3 protein: CASQTSDTDTQYF; CDR3 DNA: TGCGCCAGCCAGACTAGCGACACAGATACGCAGTATTTT
D gene: TRBD1; J gene: TRBJ2-5; clone size: NA; V gene: TRBV27; CDR3 protein: CASSFGQGQETQYF; CDR3 DNA: TGTGCCAGCAGTTTCGGACAGGGACAAGAGACCCAGTACTTC
D gene: NA; J gene: TRBJ1-1; clone size: NA; V gene: TRBV19; CDR3 protein: CASTPRRDRLALNTEAFF; CDR3 DNA: TGTGCCAGTACTCCACGCCGGGACCGGTTAGCGTTGAACACTGAAGCTTTCTTT
D gene: TRBD2; J gene: TRBJ2-3; clone size: NA; V gene: TRBV6-1; CDR3 protein: CASSEALVGSGGTDTQYF; CDR3 DNA: TGTGCCAGCAGTGAAGCGCTTGTGGGTAGCGGGGGCACAGATACGCAGTATTTT
D gene: NA; J gene: TRBJ2-7; clone size: NA; V gene: TRBV11-2; CDR3 protein: CASSLAFGSAYEQYF; CDR3 DNA: TGTGCCAGCAGCTTGGCCTTTGGCTCAGCCTACGAGCAGTACTTC
D gene: TRBD1; J gene: TRBJ1-2; clone size: NA; V gene: TRBV5-5; CDR3 protein: CASTEGQGALGYTF; CDR3 DNA: TGTGCCAGCACGGAGGGACAGGGGGCTTTAGGCTACACCTTC
D gene: NA; J gene: TRBJ1-4; clone size: NA; V gene: TRBV5-4; CDR3 protein: CASSLDRHEKLFF; CDR3 DNA: TGTGCCAGCAGCTTGGACAGGCATGAAAAACTGTTTTTT
D gene: TRBD2; J gene: TRBJ2-1; clone size: NA; V gene: TRBV19; CDR3 protein: CASTLAGLTYNEQFF; CDR3 DNA: TGTGCCAGTACCCTAGCGGGACTGACCTACAATGAGCAGTTCTTC